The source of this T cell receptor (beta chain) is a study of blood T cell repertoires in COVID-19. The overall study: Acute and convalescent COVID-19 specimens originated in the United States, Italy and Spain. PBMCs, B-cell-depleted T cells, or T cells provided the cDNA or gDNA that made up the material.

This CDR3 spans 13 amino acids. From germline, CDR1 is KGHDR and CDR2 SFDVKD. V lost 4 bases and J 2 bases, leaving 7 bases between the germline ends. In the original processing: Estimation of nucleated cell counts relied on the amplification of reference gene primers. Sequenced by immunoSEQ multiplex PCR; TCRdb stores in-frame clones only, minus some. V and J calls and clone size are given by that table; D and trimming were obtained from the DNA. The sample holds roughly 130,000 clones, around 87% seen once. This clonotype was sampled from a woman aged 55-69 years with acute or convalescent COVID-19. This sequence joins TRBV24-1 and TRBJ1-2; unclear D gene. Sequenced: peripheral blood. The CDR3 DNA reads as TGTGCCACCAGTGAGGGCCGCAACTATGGCTACACCTTC. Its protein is CATSEGRNYGYTF.